This paragraph covers one T cell receptor (beta chain) sequence. Every donor was a Caucasian adult from Nashville, Tennessee. Sorted subsets were amplified in replicate PCRs using around 220 ng DNA, 32,000 or so T cell genomes. Clones were sequenced by immunoSEQ multiplex PCR, and TCRdb holds only the in-frame ones, with some missing. The table includes around 2.5 million clones, under 95% detected once. This CDR3 has 15 amino acids. From germline, CDR1 is MDHEN and CDR2 SYDVKM. J was trimmed by 4 bases and V by 8 bases; bases with no gene match: 9. This sample was taken from a study of shared clonotypes between healthy human individuals.

The TCR comes from a man younger than 35 in good health. Some clones in this sample may be carry-over from other donors' samples. This sequence joins TRBV28 and TRBJ1-1; 11 nucleotides match TRBD1. Sequenced material: naive CD4+ T cells from PBMCs. Subset noted: CD45RA+ positively selected. CDR3 nucleotides: TGTGCCAGCTTAACTTGGGGACAGGGGGTCACTGAAGCTTTCTTT. Encoded protein: CASLTWGQGVTEAFF. The full variable domain, its missing parts supplied by reference TRBV28 and TRBJ1-1, is DVKVTQSSRYLVKRTGEKVFLECVQDMDHENMFWYRQDPGLGLRLIYFSYDVKMKEKGDIPEGYSVSREKKERFSLILESASTNQTSMYLCASLTWGQGVTEAFFGQGTRLTVV.